This T cell receptor (beta chain) was documented in a study of T cell responses to AZD1222 COVID-19 vaccine. Study conclusions and caveats: White British people made up most donors, females outnumbered males, and clonal diversity was possibly underestimated.

V shed 0 bases and J shed 3 bases, with 6 bases lying between them. Germline CDR1 is SGDLS and CDR2 is YYNGEE. The CDR3 spans 13 residues. As to this clone: Antigen: not known.

Assay used: immunoSEQ multiplex PCR; TCRdb lists only in-frame clones, some missing. Of fewer than 200,000 clones in the sample, about 86% were seen once. The V call is TRBV9, the J call TRBJ1-2; no clear D. This TCR derives from an adult who received the AZD1222 COVID-19 vaccine. Specimen: peripheral blood, collected 28 days after the second AZD1222 dose. Here the CDR3 DNA reads TGTGCCAGCAGCGTAGACCCGGACTATGGCTACACCTTC. This translates into CASSVDPDYGYTF.